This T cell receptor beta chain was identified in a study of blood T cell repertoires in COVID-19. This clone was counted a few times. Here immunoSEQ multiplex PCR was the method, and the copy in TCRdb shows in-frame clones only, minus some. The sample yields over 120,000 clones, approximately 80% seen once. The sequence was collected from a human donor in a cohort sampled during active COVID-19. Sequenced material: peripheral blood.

The CDR3 loop reads CASSSGQTGELFF. The CDR3 coding sequence is TGTGCCAGCAGTTCGGGACAGACCGGGGAGCTGTTTTTT. This chain connects TRBV6-6 to TRBJ2-2, with 7 bases that match TRBD1. J gave up 5 bases and V 4 bases, and 1 base lay outside the gene matches. The CDR3 has 13 amino acids. Germline V gene sequence: CDR1 MNHNY, CDR2 SVGAGI (reference sequence).